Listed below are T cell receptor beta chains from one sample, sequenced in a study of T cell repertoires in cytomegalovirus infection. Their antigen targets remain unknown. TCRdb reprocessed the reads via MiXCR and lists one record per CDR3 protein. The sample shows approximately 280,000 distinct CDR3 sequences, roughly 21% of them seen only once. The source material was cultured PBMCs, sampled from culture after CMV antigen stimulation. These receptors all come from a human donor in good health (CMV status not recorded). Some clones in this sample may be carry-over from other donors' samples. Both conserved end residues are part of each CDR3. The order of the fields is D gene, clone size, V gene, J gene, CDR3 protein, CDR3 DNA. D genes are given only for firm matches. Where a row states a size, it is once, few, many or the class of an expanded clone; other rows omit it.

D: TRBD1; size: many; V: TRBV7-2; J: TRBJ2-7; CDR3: CASSLLGTGNYEQYF; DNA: TGTGCCAGCAGCCTCCTGGGGACAGGGAACTACGAGCAGTACTTC
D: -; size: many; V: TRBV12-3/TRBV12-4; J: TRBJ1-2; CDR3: CASSPQGGANYGYTF; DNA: TGTGCCAGCAGCCCACAGGGAGGCGCTAACTATGGCTACACCTTC
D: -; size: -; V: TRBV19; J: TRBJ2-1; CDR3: CASRGRESNEQFF; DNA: TGTGCCAGTAGAGGCAGGGAATCCAATGAGCAGTTCTTC
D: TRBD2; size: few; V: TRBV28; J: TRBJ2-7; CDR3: CASSHQSIRTSGSYYEQYF; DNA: TGTGCCAGCAGCCACCAATCCATACGGACTAGCGGGAGTTACTACGAGCAGTACTTC
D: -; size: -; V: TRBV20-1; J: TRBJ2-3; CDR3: CSASPIAMSTDTQYF; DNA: TGCAGTGCCTCCCCCATAGCGATGAGCACAGATACGCAGTATTTT
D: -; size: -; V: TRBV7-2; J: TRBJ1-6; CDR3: CASSSHKISPLHF; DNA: TGTGCCAGCAGCTCCCACAAGATATCCCCCCTCCACTTT
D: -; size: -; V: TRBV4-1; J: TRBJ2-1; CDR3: CASSQPSRLVFF; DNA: TGCGCCAGCAGCCAGCCTAGTCGGTTAGTGTTCTTC
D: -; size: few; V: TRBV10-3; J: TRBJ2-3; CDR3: CATHQNLPDTQYF; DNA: TGTGCCACCCACCAGAACCTTCCAGATACGCAGTATTTT
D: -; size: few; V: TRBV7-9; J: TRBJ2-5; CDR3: CASSPPRGRAEETQYF; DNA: TGTGCCAGCAGCCCACCGAGGGGAAGGGCGGAAGAGACCCAGTACTTC
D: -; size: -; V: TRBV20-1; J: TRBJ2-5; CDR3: CSASAAAGRQETQYF; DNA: TGCAGTGCTAGCGCTGCGGCAGGACGGCAAGAGACCCAGTACTTC
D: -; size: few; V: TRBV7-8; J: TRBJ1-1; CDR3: CASSSRGYGLEAFF; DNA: TGTGCCAGCAGCTCAAGAGGTTATGGGTTAGAAGCTTTCTTT
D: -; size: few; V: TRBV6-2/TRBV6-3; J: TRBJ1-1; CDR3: CASSRKEYTEAFF; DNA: TGTGCCAGCAGTCGCAAAGAGTACACTGAAGCTTTCTTT
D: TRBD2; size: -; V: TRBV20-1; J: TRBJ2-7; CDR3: CSARRPGGVTYEQYF; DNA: TGCAGTGCAAGGAGGCCGGGGGGAGTAACCTACGAGCAGTACTTC
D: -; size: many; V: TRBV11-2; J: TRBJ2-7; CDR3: CASTKQGSYEQYF; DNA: TGTGCCAGCACCAAACAGGGCTCCTACGAGCAGTACTTC
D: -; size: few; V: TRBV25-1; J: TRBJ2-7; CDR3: CASSENSYEQYF; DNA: TGTGCCAGCAGTGAAAACTCCTACGAGCAGTACTTC
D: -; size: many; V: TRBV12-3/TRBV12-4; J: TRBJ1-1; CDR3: CASSEGPPGRTEAFF; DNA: TGTGCCAGCAGCGAGGGCCCACCCGGGAGGACTGAAGCTTTCTTT
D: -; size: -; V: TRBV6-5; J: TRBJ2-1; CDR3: CASSYSGGPHNEQFF; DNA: TGTGCCAGCAGTTACTCTGGCGGACCTCACAATGAGCAGTTCTTC
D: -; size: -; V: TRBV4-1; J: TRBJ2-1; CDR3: CASSQGGLYNEQFF; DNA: TGCGCCAGCAGCCAAGGCGGGCTCTACAATGAGCAGTTCTTC
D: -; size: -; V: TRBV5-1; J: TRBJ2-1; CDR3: CASREDDGIYNEQFF; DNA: TGCGCCAGCAGGGAGGATGACGGGATCTACAATGAGCAGTTCTTC
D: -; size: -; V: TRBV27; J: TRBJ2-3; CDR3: CASSLCRGTDTQYF; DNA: TGTGCCAGCAGTTTATGCAGGGGAACAGATACGCAGTATTTT
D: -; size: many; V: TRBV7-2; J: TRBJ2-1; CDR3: CASRTGAGAYNEQFF; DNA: TGTGCCAGCAGGACGGGGGCGGGGGCCTACAATGAGCAGTTCTTC
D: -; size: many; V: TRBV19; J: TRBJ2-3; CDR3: CASRPRPYGDTQYF; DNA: TGTGCCAGTAGACCCCGGCCGTATGGAGATACGCAGTATTTT